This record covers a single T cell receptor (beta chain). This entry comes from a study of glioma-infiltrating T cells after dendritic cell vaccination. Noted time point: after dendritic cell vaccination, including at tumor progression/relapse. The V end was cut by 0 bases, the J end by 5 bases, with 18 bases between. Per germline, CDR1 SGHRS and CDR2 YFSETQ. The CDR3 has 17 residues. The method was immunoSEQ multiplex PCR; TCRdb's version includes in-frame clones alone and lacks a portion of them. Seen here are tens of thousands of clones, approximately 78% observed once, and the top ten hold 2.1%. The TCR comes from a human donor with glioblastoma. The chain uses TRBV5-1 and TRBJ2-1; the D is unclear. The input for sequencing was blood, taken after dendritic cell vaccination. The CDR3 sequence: CASSLVMVNRGDNEQFF. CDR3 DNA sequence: TGCGCCAGCAGCTTGGTGATGGTAAACCGCGGCGACAATGAGCAGTTCTTC.